Each of the 6 T cell receptor beta chains below was sequenced from the same sample in a study of identical twins. Each CDR3 protein gets one entry after TCRdb re-called the 5' RACE reads with MiXCR. The sample yields 310,000 or so distinct CDR3 sequences, just under 9.5% seen once. The same sample was also studied in work on yellow fever vaccine responses in identical twins.

The material sequenced was CD8+ T cells sorted from blood. The source of these receptors is a woman aged 18-29 years in good health.

This clonotype showed up many times. The chain uses TRBV20-1 and TRBJ2-7; D gene ambiguous. The CDR3 has 15 amino acids. CDR1 and CDR2 from the germline V gene are DFQATT and SNEGSKA (reference sequence). V was clipped by 1 base and J by 5 bases, with 18 bases between them. The CDR3 DNA follows: TGCAGTGCTAGAGTAAGCTTCACTTCCCCCGACGAGCAGTACTTC. This encodes CSARVSFTSPDEQYF.

This clonotype was recorded many times. This chain's CDR3 is CSVEGQGGENEQFF. CDR3 coding DNA: TGCAGCGTTGAAGGTCAGGGGGGAGAAAATGAGCAGTTCTTC. The chain carries TRBV29-1 and TRBJ2-1, with a tentative D call TRBD1 (7 bases). V lost 1 base, J lost 7 bases, and 14 bases lay in between. The CDR3 contains 14 residues. The V gene's germline CDR1 is SQVTM and CDR2 ANQGSEA.

This clonotype was counted only a few times. This sequence joins TRBV6-1 and TRBJ2-2; the D is unclear. The length of the CDR3 is 13 residues. V lost 7 bases, J lost 0 bases, and 6 bases lay in between. Germline V lookup: CDR1 MNHNS, CDR2 SASEGT. The CDR3 reads CASMQPNTGELFF. The CDR3 coding sequence is TGTGCCAGCATGCAGCCGAACACCGGGGAGCTGTTTTTT.

A few counts support this clonotype. This chain uses TRBV12-3 or TRBV12-4 with TRBJ1-5, with 9 bases identical to TRBD1. The CDR3 runs 16 residues. Trimming at V came to 3 bases and at J to 4 bases, leaving 7 bases not matched to a gene. In DNA form, the CDR3 reads TGTGCCAGCAGTTTTGGGACAGGGTCCCCTAATCAGCCCCAGCATTTT. Translation gives CASSFGTGSPNQPQHF.

The chain has TRBV29-1 and TRBJ2-7; tentative D call: TRBD2 (5 bases). The length of the CDR3 is 12 residues. The V and J ends lost 2 bases and 3 bases respectively, with 8 bases between them. The V gene's germline CDR1 is SQVTM and CDR2 ANQGSEA. The CDR3 sequence is CSVEMAGYEQYF. The CDR3 region has the DNA TGCAGCGTTGAAATGGCGGGCTACGAGCAGTACTTC.

The chain links TRBV5-6 to TRBJ2-1, with a tentative D call TRBD2 (5 bases). The V end was cut by 4 bases, the J end by 13 bases, with 18 bases between. The CDR3 totals 13 residues. Germline CDR1 SGHDT, CDR2 YYEEEE. The CDR3 here is CASSPGPSGYQFF. CDR3 bases: TGTGCCAGCAGCCCCGGGCCCAGCGGCTATCAGTTCTTC.